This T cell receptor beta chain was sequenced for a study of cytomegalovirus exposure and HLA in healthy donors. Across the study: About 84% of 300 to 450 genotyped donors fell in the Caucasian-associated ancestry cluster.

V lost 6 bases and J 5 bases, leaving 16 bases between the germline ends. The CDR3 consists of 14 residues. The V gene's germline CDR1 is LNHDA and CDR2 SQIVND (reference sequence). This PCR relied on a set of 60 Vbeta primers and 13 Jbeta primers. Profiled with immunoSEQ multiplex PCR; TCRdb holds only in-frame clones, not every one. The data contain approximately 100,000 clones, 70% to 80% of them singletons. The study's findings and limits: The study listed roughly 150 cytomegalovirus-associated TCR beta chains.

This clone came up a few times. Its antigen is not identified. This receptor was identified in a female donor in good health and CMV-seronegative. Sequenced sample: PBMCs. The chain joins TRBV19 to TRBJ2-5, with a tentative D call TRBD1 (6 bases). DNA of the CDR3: TGTGCCAGTAGGGACAGTTCTTCAATGGAGACCCAGTACTTC. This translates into CASRDSSSMETQYF.